The 30 T cell receptor beta chains below were found in one sample sequenced in a study of CD8 T cells in Susac syndrome. An amount of RNA that ranged from roughly 0.45 to 1 ug was reverse transcribed with random hexamers. TCRdb re-derived calls from the immunoSEQ multiplex PCR reads in MiXCR, one entry per CDR3 protein. There are some 120,000 distinct CDR3 sequences in the sample; about 94% occur only once, and roughly 0.13% lies in the top ten. Sequencing was performed on CD4+ T cells from PBMCs. These receptors all stem from a human donor with multiple sclerosis.

The chain is built from TRBV7-2 and TRBJ1-1, with 11 bases that match TRBD1. J was trimmed by 0 bases and V by 4 bases; bases with no gene match: 4. This CDR3 spans 16 amino acids. CDR1 and CDR2 (germline): SGHTA, FQGNSA. The CDR3: CASSSGTGGMNTEAFF. DNA for the CDR3: TGTGCCAGCAGCTCCGGGACAGGGGGAATGAACACTGAAGCTTTCTTT.

CDR3 sequence reads: CASSSRLQETQYF. As DNA, the CDR3 is TGTGCCAGCAGCTCTAGATTACAAGAGACCCAGTACTTC. This rearrangement joins TRBV13 to TRBJ2-5; no clear D gene. This CDR3 has 13 amino acids. Germline assignment: CDR1 PRHDT and CDR2 FYEKMQ (reference sequence). V lost 4 bases and J lost 2, with 8 bases in between.

The chain carries TRBV30 and TRBJ2-1; 8 nucleotides align to TRBD2. The V and J ends lost 5 bases and 4 bases, in that order; junction bases with no gene match: 1. Germline V gives CDR1 GTSNPN, CDR2 SVGIG (reference sequence). The CDR3 runs 12 residues. The CDR3 DNA reads TGTGCCTGGGAGCGGGAGTACAATGAGCAGTTCTTC. Its protein is CAWEREYNEQFF.

The genes are TRBV3-1 and TRBJ2-3; 9 bases align to TRBD1. The CDR3 sequence is 18 residues long. Germline V CDR1 and CDR2: LGHDT, YNNKEL (reference sequence). Trimming took 1 base from V and 0 from J; bases not matched to a gene: 8. In nucleotides, the CDR3 is TGTGCCAGCAGCCAAGGACTACTCGGGACAGGGAGCACAGATACGCAGTATTTT. Residues: CASSQGLLGTGSTDTQYF.

V gene TRBV4-1 combines with J gene TRBJ1-1, with TRBD1 as a possible D gene (6 bases). The V end lost 5 bases, the J end lost 7 bases, and 17 bases lay between the germline ends. The CDR3 contains 14 residues. Per the germline V gene, CDR1 is MGHRA and CDR2 is YSYEKL. CDR3 DNA sequence: TGCGCCAGCAGCGGGTTCGCAGGGGAAAATGAAGCTTTCTTT. Translating it yields CASSGFAGENEAFF.

The chain links TRBV18 to TRBJ1-1, with TRBD1 matching over 11 bases. Germline loops: CDR1 KGHSH, CDR2 LQKENI. Trimming removed 2 bases from V and 1 base from J; junction bases left unmatched: 6. The CDR3 covers 17 residues. CDR3 in DNA: TGTGCCAGCTCACCAACGGGACAGGGGGAAACGAACACTGAAGCTTTCTTT. This encodes CASSPTGQGETNTEAFF.

The chain employs TRBV7-9 and TRBJ1-1; D is ambiguous. The V and J ends lost 5 bases and 8 bases respectively, with 9 bases between them. The germline gives CDR1 SEHNR, CDR2 FQNEAQ (reference sequence). The CDR3 is 11 residues long. For the CDR3, the DNA is TGTGCCAGCAGCCGGGAATCGGAAGCTTTCTTT. This translates into CASSRESEAFF. Using reference TRBV7-9 and TRBJ1-1 for the parts outside the CDR3, the full variable domain is DTGVSQNPRHKITKRGQNVTFRCDPISEHNRLYWYRQTLGQGPEFLTYFQNEAQLEKSRLLSDRFSAERPKGSFSTLEIQRTEQGDSAMYLCASSRESEAFFGQGTRLTVV.

This clonotype was recorded only once. The CDR3 bases are TGTGCCAGCAGCTCGGGACAGGGTTCCCCTGGGGCCAACGTCCTGACTTTC. Encoded protein: CASSSGQGSPGANVLTF. This chain joins TRBV7-9 and TRBJ2-6, with TRBD1 matching over 9 bases. The length of the CDR3 is 17 residues. CDR1 is SEHNR and CDR2 is FQNEAQ in the germline V gene (reference sequence). The V segment lost 4 bases and the J segment 2 bases; nucleotides outside the gene matches: 6.

This chain connects TRBV4-3 to TRBJ1-2; D uncertain. CDR1 and CDR2 from the germline V gene are LGHNA and YSLEER. Trimming took 4 bases from V and 0 from J, leaving 15 bases between them. This CDR3 spans 16 amino acids. The CDR3 coding sequence is TGCGCCAGCAGCCGAAGTAACACGGTAGCTAACTATGGCTACACCTTC. Its protein is CASSRSNTVANYGYTF.

The rearrangement uses TRBV12-3 or TRBV12-4 and TRBJ1-6, with D tentatively TRBD1 (6 bases). V lost 5 bases to trimming and J lost 10 bases, with 12 bases between them. This CDR3 spans 13 amino acids. The CDR3 nucleotides read TGTGCCAGCAGTCCGCGACAGGCATCACCCCTCCACTTT. Protein: CASSPRQASPLHF.

The V gene is TRBV10-3, the J gene TRBJ1-2; D is unresolved. The CDR3 is 16 residues long. Germline CDR1 ENHRY, CDR2 SYGVKD. V dropped 0 bases and J dropped 4 bases, with 15 bases sitting between them. CDR3 sequence: CAISESGDGFFYGYTF. As DNA, the CDR3 is TGTGCCATCAGTGAGTCGGGCGACGGGTTCTTCTATGGCTACACCTTC.

This sequence joins TRBV30 and TRBJ1-1; D might be TRBD1 (5 bases). V shed 6 bases and J shed 6 bases, with 11 bases lying between them. Per the germline V gene, CDR1 is GTSNPN and CDR2 is SVGIG (reference sequence). The CDR3 is 11 residues long. CDR3: CACARGAEAFF. The CDR3 DNA sequence: TGTGCCTGTGCGCGGGGGGCTGAAGCTTTCTTT.

The V and J genes are TRBV30 and TRBJ2-7; D may match TRBD1 or TRBD2 (6 bases each). Germline CDR1 is GTSNPN and CDR2 is SVGIG (reference sequence). CDR3 size: 13 residues. Between the trimmed V and J ends, which lost 2 bases and 2 bases, there was a span of 10 bases. DNA of the CDR3: TGTGCCTGGAGTCTAGGGGGGACCTACGAGCAGTACTTC. This encodes CAWSLGGTYEQYF.

J is TRBJ1-2 and V is TRBV7-2; D not certain. Germline CDR1 is SGHTA and CDR2 is FQGNSA. The CDR3 has 12 residues. Trimming took 5 bases from V and 4 from J, leaving 8 bases between them. The CDR3 region has the DNA TGTGCCAGCAGCCTAGTTACCTATGGCTACACCTTC. It specifies CASSLVTYGYTF.

The chain employs TRBV7-2 and TRBJ2-1; 9 nucleotides agree with TRBD2. CDR1 is SGHTA, CDR2 FQGNSA, per germline. This CDR3 is built from 15 residues. V trimming: 0 bases; J trimming: 5 bases; junction bases outside the gene matches: 2. Here the CDR3 reads CASSLALAGNNEQFF. As DNA, the CDR3 is TGTGCCAGCAGCTTAGCTCTAGCGGGAAACAATGAGCAGTTCTTC.

This sequence joins TRBV3-1 and TRBJ1-2; TRBD1 agrees at 9 bases. Germline trimming cut 8 bases from V and 5 bases from J; bases unmatched to any gene: 6. Per the germline V gene, CDR1 is LGHDT and CDR2 is YNNKEL (reference sequence). The CDR3 runs to 13 residues. CDR3 sequence (DNA): TGTGCCAGCGGCACAGGGGGCGAGTATGGCTACACCTTC. As protein: CASGTGGEYGYTF.

The rearrangement links TRBV5-1 to TRBJ2-2; TRBD2 aligns across 10 bases. There are 17 residues in the CDR3. The trim removed 7 bases at V and 2 bases at J, leaving 11 bases unmatched. Germline CDR1 and CDR2: SGHRS and YFSETQ. The CDR3 spells CASRLAGAEKNTGELFF. The CDR3 bases are TGCGCCAGCCGTCTAGCGGGGGCCGAGAAAAACACCGGGGAGCTGTTTTTT.

This chain joins TRBV4-3 and TRBJ2-2; TRBD2 matches at 9 bases. Per germline, CDR1 LGHNA and CDR2 YSLEER. V was clipped by 0 bases and J by 7 bases; unmatched bases: 9. The CDR3 consists of 17 residues. Written as DNA, the CDR3 is TGCGCCAGCAGCCAAGAAAGCGCGGGGGGGCCCGACGGGGAGCTGTTTTTT. Encoded protein: CASSQESAGGPDGELFF.

This clonotype appeared once. The chain links TRBV6-4 to TRBJ1-6, with TRBD1 as a possible D gene (5 bases). V was clipped by 5 bases and J by 8 bases, with 13 bases between them. The germline gives CDR1 MRHNA, CDR2 SNTAGT. The CDR3 consists of 14 residues. The CDR3 here is CASSKETAHSPLHF. The CDR3 region has the DNA TGTGCCAGCAGTAAGGAGACAGCACATTCACCCCTCCACTTT.

The table lists this clonotype with a few counts. The chain links TRBV11-2 to TRBJ2-7; D unresolved. The CDR3 sequence is 15 residues long. The V end was cut by 1 base, the J end by 0 bases, with 10 bases between. The germline gives CDR1 SGHAT, CDR2 FQNNGV. The CDR3 reads CASSLVGYGSYEQYF. The CDR3 region has the DNA TGTGCCAGCAGCTTAGTGGGGTACGGCTCCTACGAGCAGTACTTC.

This clonotype came up once. The genes are TRBV18 and TRBJ2-1; D unclear. The V gene lost 6 bases and the J gene lost 10 bases, with 25 bases spanning the gap. CDR1 and CDR2 from the germline V gene are KGHSH and LQKENI. This CDR3 region has 16 residues. The CDR3 is CASSPQAVPRAGEQFF. DNA for the CDR3: TGTGCCAGCTCCCCCCAGGCAGTTCCACGGGCTGGGGAGCAGTTCTTC. Complete variable domain (other parts from reference TRBV18 and TRBJ2-1): NAGVMQNPRHLVRRRGQEARLRCSPMKGHSHVYWYRQLPEEGLKFMVYLQKENIIDESGMPKERFSAEFPKEGPSILRIQQVVRGDSAAYFCASSPQAVPRAGEQFFGPGTRLTVL.

This chain connects TRBV7-2 to TRBJ2-7; D is ambiguous. V lost 2 bases and J lost 0, with 17 bases in between. The CDR3 has 17 amino acids. Looked up from germline, CDR1 is SGHTA and CDR2 is FQGNSA. CDR3 loop: CASSLRISSGNSYEQYF. CDR3 sequence (DNA): TGTGCCAGCAGCTTAAGGATTAGTTCGGGCAACTCCTACGAGCAGTACTTC.

As DNA, the CDR3 is TGTGCCAGTAGTATAGGCAGCGGGACAGGGGACACTGAAGCTTTCTTT. It yields the protein CASSIGSGTGDTEAFF. This chain links TRBV19 with TRBJ1-1, with 10 bases aligning to TRBD1. The CDR3 has 16 residues. Trimming took 1 base from V and 3 from J; bases not matched to a gene: 5. Germline-derived CDR1 and CDR2 are LNHDA and SQIVND (reference sequence).

The rearrangement uses TRBV7-8 and TRBJ2-7; 13 bases are a match to TRBD2. CDR1 is SGHVS, CDR2 FQNEAQ, per germline. J gave up 0 bases and V 1 base, and 18 bases lay outside the gene matches. The CDR3 sequence is 22 residues long. The DNA of the CDR3 is TGTGCCAGCAGCTTAGGCTTAACGGCCGGGACTAGCGGGGCCTTAAGCTCCTACGAGCAGTACTTC. Protein product: CASSLGLTAGTSGALSSYEQYF.

In its sample, this clonotype was seen once. This chain links TRBV18 with TRBJ1-1, with a possible D match to TRBD1 (5 bases). V was shortened by 5 bases and J by 0 bases, with 16 bases between the two germline ends. The CDR3 is 16 amino acids. CDR1 and CDR2 (germline): KGHSH, LQKENI. As DNA, the CDR3 is TGTGCCAGCTCAGAAGTACGTACAGGCGTGAACACTGAAGCTTTCTTT. Protein product: CASSEVRTGVNTEAFF.

This rearrangement joins TRBV29-1 to TRBJ2-3; TRBD1 aligns across 9 bases. J lost 2 bases, V lost 8 bases, and 8 bases had no gene match. In germline, CDR1 is SQVTM, CDR2 ANQGSEA. The CDR3 length is 14 residues. The CDR3 sequence is CSFAQGANTDTQYF. CDR3 bases: TGCAGCTTCGCACAGGGGGCAAACACAGATACGCAGTATTTT.

The chain has TRBV12-3 or TRBV12-4 and TRBJ2-5; 8 bases match TRBD2. This CDR3 contains 16 residues. V was pared by 6 bases and J by 2 bases, with 11 bases of the junction left unmatched. The CDR3 here is CASRSWGSGIQETQYF. CDR3 nucleotides: TGTGCCAGCAGGTCCTGGGGTAGCGGGATACAAGAGACCCAGTACTTC.

The chain carries TRBV6-2 or TRBV6-3 and TRBJ2-7; TRBD1 matches 12 bases. Germline-derived CDR1 and CDR2 are MNHEY and SVGEGT. The CDR3 covers 15 residues. Losses at the gene ends were 6 bases for V and 6 bases for J; bases not matched to a gene: 9. CDR3 nucleotides: TGTGCCAGCAGATTCCCCGGGACAGGGGGCGCCGAGCAGTACTTC. Amino acids: CASRFPGTGGAEQYF.

The chain couples TRBV7-9 to TRBJ2-3, with D perhaps matching TRBD2 (6 bases). The CDR3 length is 14 residues. V dropped 1 base and J dropped 5 bases, with 10 bases sitting between them. Germline CDR1 and CDR2: SEHNR and FQNEAQ (reference sequence). Here the CDR3 DNA reads TGTGCCAGCAGCTTAGACAGGAGGGGAGATACGCAGTATTTT. Residues: CASSLDRRGDTQYF.

A word on this clonotype: Relative to the germline gene, one junction end is altered; a read error may explain this. The chain links TRBV7-9 to TRBJ1-1; tentative D call: TRBD1 (6 bases). Germline values: CDR1 SEHNR, CDR2 FQNEAQ (reference sequence). CDR3 length: 15 residues. The CDR3 DNA sequence: TGTGCCAGCAGCTTAGGGGGGCAGGGGAACGCTGAAGCTTTCTTT. This translates into CASSLGGQGNAEAFF.